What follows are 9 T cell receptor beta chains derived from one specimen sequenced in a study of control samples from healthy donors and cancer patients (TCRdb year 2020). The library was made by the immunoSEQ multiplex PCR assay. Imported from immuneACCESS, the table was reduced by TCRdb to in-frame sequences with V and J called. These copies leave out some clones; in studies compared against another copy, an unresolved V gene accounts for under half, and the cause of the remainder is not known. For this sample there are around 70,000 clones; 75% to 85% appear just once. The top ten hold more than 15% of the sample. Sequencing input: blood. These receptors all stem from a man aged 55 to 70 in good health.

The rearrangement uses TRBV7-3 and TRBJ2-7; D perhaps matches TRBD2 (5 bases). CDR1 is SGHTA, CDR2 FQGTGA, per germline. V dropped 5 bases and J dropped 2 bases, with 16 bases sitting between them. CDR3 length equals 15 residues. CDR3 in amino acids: CASSPSWVGAYEQYF. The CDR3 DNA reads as TGTGCCAGCAGCCCCAGTTGGGTCGGGGCCTACGAGCAGTACTTC.

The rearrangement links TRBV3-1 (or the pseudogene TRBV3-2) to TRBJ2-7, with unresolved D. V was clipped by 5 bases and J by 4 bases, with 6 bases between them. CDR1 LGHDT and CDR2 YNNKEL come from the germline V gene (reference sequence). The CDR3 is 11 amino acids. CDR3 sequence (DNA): TGTGCCAGCAGCAAACTTTACGAGCAGTACTTC. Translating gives CASSKLYEQYF.

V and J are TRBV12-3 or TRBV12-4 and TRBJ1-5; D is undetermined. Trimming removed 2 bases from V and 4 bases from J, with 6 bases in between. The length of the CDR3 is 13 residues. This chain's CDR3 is CASSLLENQPQHF. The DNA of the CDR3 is TGTGCCAGCAGTTTATTGGAGAATCAGCCCCAGCATTTT.

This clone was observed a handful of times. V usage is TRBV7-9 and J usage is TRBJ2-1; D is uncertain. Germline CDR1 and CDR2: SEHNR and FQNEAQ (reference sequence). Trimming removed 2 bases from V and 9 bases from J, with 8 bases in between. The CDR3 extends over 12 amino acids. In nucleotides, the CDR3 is TGTGCCAGCAGCTTAAGACTCGGTGAGCAGTTCTTC. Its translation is CASSLRLGEQFF.

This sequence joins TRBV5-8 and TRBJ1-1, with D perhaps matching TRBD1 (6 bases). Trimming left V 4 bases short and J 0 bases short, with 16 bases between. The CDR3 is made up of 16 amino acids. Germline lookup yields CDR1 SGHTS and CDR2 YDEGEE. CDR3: CASSIIYGDMNTEAFF. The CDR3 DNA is TGTGCCAGCAGCATAATATACGGGGACATGAACACTGAAGCTTTCTTT.

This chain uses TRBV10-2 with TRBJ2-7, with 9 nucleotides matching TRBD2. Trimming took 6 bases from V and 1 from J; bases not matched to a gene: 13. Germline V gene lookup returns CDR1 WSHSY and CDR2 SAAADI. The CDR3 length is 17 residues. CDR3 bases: TGCGCCAGCAGCCCGGGGCTAGCGGGACCCTCTTCCTACGAGCAGTACTTC. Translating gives CASSPGLAGPSSYEQYF.

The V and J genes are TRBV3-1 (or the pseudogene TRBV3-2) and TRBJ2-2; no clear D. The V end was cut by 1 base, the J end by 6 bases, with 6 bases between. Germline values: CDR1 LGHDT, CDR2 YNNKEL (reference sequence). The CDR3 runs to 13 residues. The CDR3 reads CASSQGGAGELFF. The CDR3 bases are TGTGCCAGCAGCCAAGGAGGAGCCGGGGAGCTGTTTTTT.

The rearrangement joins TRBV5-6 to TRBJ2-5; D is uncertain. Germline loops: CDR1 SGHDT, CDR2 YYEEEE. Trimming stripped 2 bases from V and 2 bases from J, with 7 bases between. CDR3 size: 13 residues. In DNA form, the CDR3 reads TGTGCCAGCAGCTTTATAGTTCAAGAGACCCAGTACTTC. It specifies CASSFIVQETQYF.

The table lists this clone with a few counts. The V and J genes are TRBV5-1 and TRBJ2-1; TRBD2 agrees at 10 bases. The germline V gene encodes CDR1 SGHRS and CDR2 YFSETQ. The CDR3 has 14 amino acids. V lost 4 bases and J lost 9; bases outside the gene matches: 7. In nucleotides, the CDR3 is TGCGCCAGCAGCCTATCCGGGACTAGCGCTGAGCAGTTCTTC. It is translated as CASSLSGTSAEQFF.